This TCR beta chain was sequenced during a study of blood T cell repertoires in COVID-19. Germline trimming cut 1 base from V and 3 bases from J; bases unmatched to any gene: 2. CDR3 size: 14 residues. Germline CDR1 SGHNT, CDR2 YYREEE (reference sequence). In the original processing: Nucleated cell number was recorded as an estimate derived from reference gene primer amplification. Generated by immunoSEQ multiplex PCR, the TCRdb table keeps only in-frame clones and is missing some. V, J and clone size are those of that table, while D and trimming were read from the DNA. The data show fewer than 300,000 clones, with around 89% seen just once and roughly 4% held by the top ten.

The V call is TRBV5-4, the J call TRBJ2-3; TRBD2 matches at 7 bases. The sequence derives from a man aged 60-69 years who had recovered from COVID-19. The sequenced sample consisted of peripheral blood. The CDR3 region is CASSLSGATDTQYF. Here the CDR3 DNA reads TGTGCCAGCAGCTTGAGCGGGGCTACAGATACGCAGTATTTT.